The 30 T cell receptor beta chains reported below all come from one sample, sequenced in a study of CD8+ T cells in alopecia areata. TCR sequencing used cDNA made by reverse transcription of extracted RNA. The data were produced by immunoSEQ multiplex PCR, yet TCRdb's version contains in-frame clones alone and is incomplete. The sample includes fewer than 250,000 clones, 60% of them seen just once. Noted treatment: oral pan-JAK inhibitor, 5-10 mg twice daily. The specimen comprised CD4+ T cells sorted from blood, sampled at week 4, from a patient treated with tofacitinib. The source is a human donor with alopecia areata.

In regard to this clone: Distinct nucleotide sequences in the sample also encode this CDR3. The chain combines TRBV29-1 with TRBJ1-5, with TRBD1 matching 7 bases. The V segment lost 4 bases and the J segment 5 bases; nucleotides outside the gene matches: 5. From germline, CDR1 is SQVTM and CDR2 ANQGSEA. The CDR3 loop spans 13 amino acids. CDR3 residues: CSVGGQGDQPQHF. DNA for the CDR3: TGCAGCGTTGGGGGGCAGGGGGATCAGCCCCAGCATTTT.

The chain has TRBV7-2 and TRBJ2-7, with 11 bases matching TRBD1. The length of the CDR3 is 12 residues. Germline trimming cut 9 bases from V and 8 bases from J; bases unmatched to any gene: 6. Germline values: CDR1 SGHTA, CDR2 FQGNSA. The CDR3 here is CASTGTGGKQYF. The CDR3 DNA is TGTGCCAGTACCGGGACAGGGGGAAAGCAGTACTTC.

This clone was detected only once. The identical CDR3 is also encoded by other nucleotide sequences in the sample. V usage is TRBV7-2 and J usage is TRBJ1-3; 8 nucleotides line up with TRBD1. J gave up 1 base and V 2 bases, and 1 base lay outside the gene matches. Germline values: CDR1 SGHTA, CDR2 FQGNSA. The CDR3 loop spans 15 amino acids. The CDR3 DNA reads TGTGCCAGCAGCTTAAGACAGGGGTCTGGAAACACCATATATTTT. This translates into CASSLRQGSGNTIYF.

The chain recombines TRBV2 with TRBJ2-6; D remains ambiguous. The CDR3 runs to 14 residues. In germline, CDR1 is SNHLY, CDR2 FYNNEI. Trimming took 6 bases from V and 0 from J, leaving 6 bases between them. CDR3 DNA: TGTGCCAGCAGGAACAACTCTGGGGCCAACGTCCTGACTTTC. It codes for CASRNNSGANVLTF.

The chain links TRBV30 to TRBJ1-2; tentatively, D is TRBD1 (5 bases). V lost 2 bases and J lost 4, with 11 bases in between. This CDR3 is built from 13 residues. CDR1 and CDR2 (germline): GTSNPN, SVGIG (reference sequence). CDR3 sequence (DNA): TGTGCCTGGAGTCTTGGGGGGGGCTATGGCTACACCTTC. Its translation is CAWSLGGGYGYTF.

V gene TRBV19 combines with J gene TRBJ2-1; D is perhaps TRBD1 or TRBD2 (5 bases each). This CDR3 contains 16 residues. Trimming removed 1 base at V and 2 bases at J, with 12 bases between. Germline CDR1 LNHDA, CDR2 SQIVND (reference sequence). In DNA form, the CDR3 reads TGTGCCAGTAGTATAGCAGTCGGGACCACCTACAATGAGCAGTTCTTC. Its translation: CASSIAVGTTYNEQFF.

The chain couples TRBV25-1 to TRBJ1-1; no definite D call. Trimming took 3 bases from V and 5 from J, leaving 10 bases between them. In germline, CDR1 is MGHDK, CDR2 SYGVNS. The CDR3 runs to 13 residues. In DNA, the CDR3 is TGTGCCAGCAGTGATGTTTTGGGGACTGAAGCTTTCTTT. As protein: CASSDVLGTEAFF. The variable domain in full, with the rest retrieved from reference TRBV25-1 and TRBJ1-1, is EADIYQTPRYLVIGTGKKITLECSQTMGHDKMYWYQQDPGMELHLIHYSYGVNSTEKGDLSSESTVSRIRTEHFPLTLESARPSHTSQYLCASSDVLGTEAFFGQGTRLTVV.

This chain connects TRBV2 to TRBJ2-1; 8 nucleotides line up with TRBD2. Trimming cost V 0 bases and J 9 bases; bases outside gene matches: 4. CDR1 is SNHLY and CDR2 is FYNNEI in the germline V gene. CDR3 size: 14 residues. CDR3 amino acids: CASSEAVAGLEQFF. The CDR3 DNA reads as TGTGCCAGCAGTGAAGCGGTAGCGGGACTTGAGCAGTTCTTC.

V and J are TRBV7-3 and TRBJ2-2; 9 bases are shared with TRBD2. CDR1 and CDR2 (germline): SGHTA, FQGTGA. With V trimmed by 3 bases and J by 4 bases, 9 bases remained unmatched. The CDR3 length is 17 residues. The CDR3 DNA is TGTGCCAGCAGCTTCCTAGTTAGCGGGAGCCTCACCGGGGAGCTGTTTTTT. This codes for CASSFLVSGSLTGELFF. Filled out from reference TRBV7-3 and TRBJ2-2, the complete variable domain reads GAGVSQTPSNKVTEKGKYVELRCDPISGHTALYWYRQSLGQGPEFLIYFQGTGAADDSGLPNDRFFAVRPEGSVSTLKIQRTERGDSAVYLCASSFLVSGSLTGELFFGEGSRLTVL.

This clone was seen just once. The V gene is TRBV7-9, the J gene TRBJ2-5; 11 bases map to TRBD2. Germline CDR1 reads SEHNR; CDR2 reads FQNEAQ (reference sequence). The CDR3 runs to 17 residues. V lost 5 bases, J lost 4 bases, and 12 bases stayed unmatched. The CDR3 sequence is CASSPGLADSTGETQYF. CDR3 bases: TGTGCCAGCAGCCCGGGACTAGCGGACTCAACGGGAGAGACCCAGTACTTC.

In the case of this clone: The same CDR3 can be traced to other DNA sequences in this sample. The CDR3 DNA reads TGCAGCGTTGCAGAAGGAGAGACCCAGTACTTC. It yields the protein CSVAEGETQYF. This chain connects TRBV29-1 to TRBJ2-5; no reliable D call. The CDR3 runs 11 residues. V was shortened by 4 bases and J by 4 bases, with 7 bases between the two germline ends. CDR1 and CDR2 (germline): SQVTM, ANQGSEA.

The chain carries TRBV7-9 and TRBJ2-2; D not resolved. This CDR3 is built from 14 residues. Germline V gives CDR1 SEHNR, CDR2 FQNEAQ (reference sequence). The V end was cut by 4 bases, the J end by 1 base, with 7 bases between. The CDR3 DNA reads as TGTGCCAGCAGCTCCCGGCTGAACACCGGGGAGCTGTTTTTT. Translating gives CASSSRLNTGELFF.

The CDR3: CSVEEGTDTQYF. The DNA for the CDR3 is TGCAGCGTTGAGGAGGGCACAGATACGCAGTATTTT. V is TRBV29-1 and J is TRBJ2-3; D possibly corresponds to TRBD2 (5 bases). V was trimmed by 3 bases and J by 1 base, leaving 5 bases between them. This CDR3 region has 12 residues. Germline values: CDR1 SQVTM, CDR2 ANQGSEA.

In this sample, this clone is medium-sized. This chain joins TRBV18 and TRBJ2-2, with a tentative D call TRBD2 (6 bases). The germline V and J ends were trimmed by 4 bases and 4 bases, with 13 bases remaining between them. The CDR3 covers 15 residues. CDR1 is KGHSH and CDR2 is LQKENI in the germline V gene. Here the CDR3 DNA reads TGTGCCAGCTCACTCGGAGGGAGAAGCACCGGGGAGCTGTTTTTT. It yields the protein CASSLGGRSTGELFF. The whole variable domain, filled in from reference TRBV18 and TRBJ2-2, reads NAGVMQNPRHLVRRRGQEARLRCSPMKGHSHVYWYRQLPEEGLKFMVYLQKENIIDESGMPKERFSAEFPKEGPSILRIQQVVRGDSAAYFCASSLGGRSTGELFFGEGSRLTVL.

This chain connects TRBV5-1 to TRBJ1-5, with D perhaps matching TRBD1 (5 bases). Trimming took off 3 bases at V and 2 bases at J, with 9 bases between the two ends. Looked up from germline, CDR1 is SGHRS and CDR2 is YFSETQ. The CDR3 extends over 14 amino acids. The CDR3 loop reads CASSSGTGNQPQHF. In DNA form, the CDR3 reads TGCGCCAGCAGCTCTGGGACGGGCAATCAGCCCCAGCATTTT.

The count of this clone is one. J is TRBJ2-1 and V is TRBV2; possibly TRBD2 for D (5 bases). The CDR3 has 12 amino acids. Germline CDR1 SNHLY, CDR2 FYNNEI. V lost 5 bases and J lost 8, with 10 bases in between. The CDR3: CASSRMRDEQFF. Here the CDR3 DNA reads TGTGCCAGCAGTCGGATGAGGGATGAGCAGTTCTTC.

This chain links TRBV7-9 with TRBJ1-2; D might be TRBD1 (6 bases). The germline V and J ends were trimmed by 1 base and 2 bases, with 8 bases remaining between them. The CDR3 sequence is 14 residues long. The germline V gene has CDR1 SEHNR and CDR2 FQNEAQ (reference sequence). CDR3 nucleotides: TGTGCCAGCAGCTTAGAACAGGGCAACTATGGCTACACCTTC. Protein: CASSLEQGNYGYTF.

The rearrangement uses TRBV7-2 and TRBJ2-7, with 9 nucleotides matching TRBD2. This CDR3 has 14 residues. V lost 5 bases, J lost 1 base, and 3 bases stayed unmatched. Germline V lookup: CDR1 SGHTA, CDR2 FQGNSA. In DNA form, the CDR3 reads TGTGCCAGCAGCCTTAGCGGGAGATCCTACGAGCAGTACTTC. Encoded protein: CASSLSGRSYEQYF.

The chain combines TRBV27 with TRBJ2-2; D uncertain. The V end lost 11 bases, the J end lost 2 bases, and 15 bases lay between the germline ends. Per germline, CDR1 MNHEY and CDR2 SMNVEV (reference sequence). The length of the CDR3 is 14 residues. The CDR3 nucleotides read TGTGCCTGCCCTCCGGAACATAACACCGGGGAGCTGTTTTTT. It specifies CACPPEHNTGELFF.

The chain uses TRBV4-1 and TRBJ2-7, with a tentative D call TRBD2 (6 bases). The germline V gene has CDR1 MGHRA and CDR2 YSYEKL. V was cut by 0 bases and J by 3 bases, with 9 bases left in between. The CDR3 has 14 residues. The CDR3 region is CASSQEGGFYEQYF. The CDR3 DNA follows: TGCGCCAGCAGCCAAGAGGGAGGATTCTACGAGCAGTACTTC.

This clone occurred a few times. This chain joins TRBV28 and TRBJ2-1; D gene uncertain. The CDR3 runs 11 residues. Germline CDR1 reads MDHEN; CDR2 reads SYDVKM. V was clipped by 6 bases and J by 10 bases, with 10 bases between them. CDR3 sequence: CASSFSREQFF. The CDR3 DNA reads as TGTGCCAGCAGCTTTAGTAGGGAGCAGTTCTTC.

V is TRBV30 and J is TRBJ2-2; D may be TRBD2 (6 bases). Per germline, CDR1 GTSNPN and CDR2 SVGIG (reference sequence). V dropped 7 bases and J dropped 0 bases, with 15 bases sitting between them. This CDR3 contains 15 residues. The CDR3 DNA is TGTGCCTCCATGCGGGAAGGGGCGAACACCGGGGAGCTGTTTTTT. It translates to CASMREGANTGELFF.

This chain joins TRBV5-1 and TRBJ2-3; no reliable D call. CDR1 is SGHRS, CDR2 YFSETQ, per germline. V was pared by 5 bases and J by 3 bases, with 10 bases between. The CDR3 loop spans 13 amino acids. The CDR3 sequence is CASRPEETDTQYF. The DNA of the CDR3 is TGCGCCAGCAGACCCGAGGAGACAGATACGCAGTATTTT.

This clone was observed a few times. This chain's CDR3 is CASSRDPQGLGTQYF. CDR3 DNA sequence: TGCGCCAGCAGCCGGGATCCACAGGGATTGGGGACCCAGTACTTC. The chain uses TRBV4-1 and TRBJ2-5; a weak D match, TRBD1 (6 bases). Trimming took off 4 bases at V and 7 bases at J, with 19 bases between the two ends. Germline CDR1 is MGHRA and CDR2 is YSYEKL. The CDR3 runs 15 residues.

The chain recombines TRBV27 with TRBJ2-3; 7 bases fit TRBD2. Germline V gene data show CDR1 as MNHEY and CDR2 as SMNVEV (reference sequence). V lost 6 bases, J lost 5 bases, and 8 bases stayed unmatched. The CDR3 contains 14 residues. This chain's CDR3 is CASRTSWAGDTQYF. The CDR3 DNA sequence: TGTGCCAGCAGGACTAGCTGGGCAGGAGATACGCAGTATTTT.

The chain links TRBV5-1 to TRBJ1-1; D remains unclear. This CDR3 region has 14 residues. CDR1 and CDR2 from the germline V gene are SGHRS and YFSETQ. Trimming took 3 bases from V and 0 from J, leaving 9 bases between them. CDR3: CASSSGRLNTEAFF. DNA of the CDR3: TGCGCCAGCAGCTCGGGCAGATTGAACACTGAAGCTTTCTTT.

This chain connects TRBV11-2 to TRBJ2-7; no clear D gene. The V end lost 1 base, the J end lost 6 bases, and 13 bases lay between the germline ends. The CDR3 contains 14 residues. Germline CDR1 reads SGHAT; CDR2 reads FQNNGV. The CDR3 here is CASSLGVIQGEQYF. CDR3 nucleotide sequence: TGTGCCAGCAGCTTAGGGGTCATCCAAGGCGAGCAGTACTTC. Supplemented by reference TRBV11-2 and TRBJ2-7, the full variable domain reads EAGVAQSPRYKIIEKRQSVAFWCNPISGHATLYWYQQILGQGPKLLIQFQNNGVVDDSQLPKDRFSAERLKGVDSTLKIQPAKLEDSAVYLCASSLGVIQGEQYFGPGTRLTVT.

As DNA, the CDR3 is TGTGCCAGCAGAAACTCTGGGGCCAACGTCCTGACTTTC. This translates into CASRNSGANVLTF. V is TRBV2 and J is TRBJ2-6; D uncertain. The CDR3 has 13 residues. The V gene's germline CDR1 is SNHLY and CDR2 FYNNEI. Trimming left V 6 bases short and J 0 bases short, with 3 bases between.

The gene calls are TRBV30 and TRBJ1-2; D is undetermined. Trimming removed 2 bases at V and 0 bases at J, with 16 bases between. The CDR3 has 16 amino acids. Germline CDR1 is GTSNPN and CDR2 is SVGIG (reference sequence). The DNA of the CDR3 is TGTGCCTGGAGTCCACCGGGAGCAAGCTCTAACTATGGCTACACCTTC. Protein: CAWSPPGASSNYGYTF.

The chain uses TRBV5-1 and TRBJ2-7; 8 nucleotides agree with TRBD1. After removal of 4 bases from V and 6 bases from J, the junction contained 3 bases not matched to a gene. The CDR3 consists of 12 residues. CDR1 and CDR2 from the germline V gene are SGHRS and YFSETQ. CDR3: CASSATGVEQYF. The DNA of the CDR3 is TGCGCCAGCAGCGCGACAGGGGTCGAGCAGTACTTC.